The clone carrying this T cell receptor (beta chain) has just a few counts. Its target is not known. TCR cDNA was made by 5'RACE template switching, adding a universal primer site and UMIs. MiXCR, run by TCRdb on the 5' RACE reads, gives a single entry per CDR3 protein. The sample records hundreds of thousands of distinct CDR3 sequences, more than 8.5% being singletons. This record belongs to a study of T cells after yellow fever vaccination. Whole-study findings and limits: The booster response re-showed most primary clones: approximately 95% CD4, approximately 90% CD8. CD4 and CD8 compartments shared a small share of clonotypes.

The CDR3 length is 12 residues. The germline V and J ends were trimmed by 5 bases and 7 bases, with 12 bases remaining between them. CDR1 MDHEN and CDR2 SYDVKM come from the germline V gene. This chain uses TRBV28 with TRBJ2-7, with D perhaps matching TRBD1 (6 bases). The sequenced sample was PBMCs, obtained on the day of the first yellow fever vaccination. The TCR originated in a man younger than 35 who received the YFV17D yellow fever vaccine. CDR3 sequence (DNA): TGTGCCAGCAGTACAGGGTTTTCGGAGCAGTACGTC. Translation gives CASSTGFSEQYV.